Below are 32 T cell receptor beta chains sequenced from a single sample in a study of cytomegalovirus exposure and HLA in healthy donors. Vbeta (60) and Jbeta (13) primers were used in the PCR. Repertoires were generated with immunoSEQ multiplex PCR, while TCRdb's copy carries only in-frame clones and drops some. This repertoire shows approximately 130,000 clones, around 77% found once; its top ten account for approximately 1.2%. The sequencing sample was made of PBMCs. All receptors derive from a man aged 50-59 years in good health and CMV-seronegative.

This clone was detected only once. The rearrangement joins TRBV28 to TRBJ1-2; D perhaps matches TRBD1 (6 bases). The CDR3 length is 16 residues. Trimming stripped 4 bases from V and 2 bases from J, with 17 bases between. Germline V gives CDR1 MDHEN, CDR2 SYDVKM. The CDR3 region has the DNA TGTGCCAGCAGTTCCCAGGGTGGCAGGGGCAACTATGGCTACACCTTC. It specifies CASSSQGGRGNYGYTF.

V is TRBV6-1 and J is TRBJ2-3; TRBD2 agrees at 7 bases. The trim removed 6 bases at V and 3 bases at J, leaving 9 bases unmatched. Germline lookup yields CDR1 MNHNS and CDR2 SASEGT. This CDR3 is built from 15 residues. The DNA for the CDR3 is TGTGCCAGCAGACCCGGAGGAGCGGGGACAGATACGCAGTATTTT. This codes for CASRPGGAGTDTQYF.

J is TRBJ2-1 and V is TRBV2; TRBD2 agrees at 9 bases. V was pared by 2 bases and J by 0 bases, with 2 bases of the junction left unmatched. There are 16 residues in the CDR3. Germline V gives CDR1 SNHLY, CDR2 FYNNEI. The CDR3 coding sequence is TGTGCCAGCAGTGAAAGCGGGAGGAGCTCCTACAATGAGCAGTTCTTC. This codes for CASSESGRSSYNEQFF.

CDR3 amino acids: CASSLLAGGDNEQFF. CDR3 nucleotide sequence: TGCGCCAGCAGCTTATTGGCGGGAGGGGACAATGAGCAGTTCTTC. The chain uses TRBV5-1 and TRBJ2-1; 9 nucleotides match TRBD2. Germline CDR1 reads SGHRS; CDR2 reads YFSETQ. V trimming: 2 bases; J trimming: 5 bases; junction bases outside the gene matches: 5. The CDR3 covers 15 residues.

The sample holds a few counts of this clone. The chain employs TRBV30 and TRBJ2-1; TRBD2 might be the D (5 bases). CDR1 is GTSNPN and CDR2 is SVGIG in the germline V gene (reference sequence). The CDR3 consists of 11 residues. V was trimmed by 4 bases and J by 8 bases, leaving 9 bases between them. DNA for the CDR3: TGTGCCTGGACCAAGCGGCATGAGCAGTTCTTC. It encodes CAWTKRHEQFF.

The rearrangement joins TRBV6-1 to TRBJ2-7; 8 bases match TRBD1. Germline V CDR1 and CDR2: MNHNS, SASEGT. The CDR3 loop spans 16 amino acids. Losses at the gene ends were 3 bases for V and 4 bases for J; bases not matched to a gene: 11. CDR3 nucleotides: TGTGCCAGCAGTGAGGGAGCAGGACAGGGTATGTACGAGCAGTACTTC. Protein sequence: CASSEGAGQGMYEQYF.

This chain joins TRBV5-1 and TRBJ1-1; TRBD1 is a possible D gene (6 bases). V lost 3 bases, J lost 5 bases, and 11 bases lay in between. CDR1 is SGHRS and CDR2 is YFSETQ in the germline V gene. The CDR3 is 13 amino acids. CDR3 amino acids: CASSSTTGTEAFF. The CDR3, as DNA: TGCGCCAGCAGCTCTACAACAGGGACTGAAGCTTTCTTT. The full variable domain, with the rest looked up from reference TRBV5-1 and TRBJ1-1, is KAGVTQTPRYLIKTRGQQVTLSCSPISGHRSVSWYQQTPGQGLQFLFEYFSETQRNKGNFPGRFSGRQFSNSRSEMNVSTLELGDSALYLCASSSTTGTEAFFGQGTRLTVV.

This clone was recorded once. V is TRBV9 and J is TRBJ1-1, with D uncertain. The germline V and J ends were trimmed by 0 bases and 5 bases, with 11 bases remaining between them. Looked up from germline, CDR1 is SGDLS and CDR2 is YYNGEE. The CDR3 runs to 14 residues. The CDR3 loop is CASSVARTGTEAFF. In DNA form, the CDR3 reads TGTGCCAGCAGCGTAGCTCGGACGGGGACTGAAGCTTTCTTT.

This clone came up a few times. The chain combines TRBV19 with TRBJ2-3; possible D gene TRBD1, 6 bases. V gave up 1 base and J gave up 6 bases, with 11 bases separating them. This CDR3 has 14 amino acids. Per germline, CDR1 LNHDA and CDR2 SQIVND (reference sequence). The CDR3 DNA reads TGTGCCAGTAGTATAGGACAGGTGGTGGATACGCAGTATTTT. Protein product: CASSIGQVVDTQYF.

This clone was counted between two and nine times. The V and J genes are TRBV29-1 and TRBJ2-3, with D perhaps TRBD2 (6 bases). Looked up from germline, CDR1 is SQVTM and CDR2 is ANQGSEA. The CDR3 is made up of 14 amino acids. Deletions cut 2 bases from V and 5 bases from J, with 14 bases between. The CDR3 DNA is TGCAGCGTTGAATCTGGCGGGGCCCAAGATACGCAGTATTTT. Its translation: CSVESGGAQDTQYF.

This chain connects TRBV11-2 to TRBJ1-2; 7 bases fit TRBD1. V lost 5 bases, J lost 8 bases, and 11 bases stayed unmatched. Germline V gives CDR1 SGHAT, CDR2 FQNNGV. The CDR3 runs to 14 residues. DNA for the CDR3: TGTGCCAGCAGCCCGAATAGACAGGGTGAAGGCTACACCTTC. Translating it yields CASSPNRQGEGYTF.

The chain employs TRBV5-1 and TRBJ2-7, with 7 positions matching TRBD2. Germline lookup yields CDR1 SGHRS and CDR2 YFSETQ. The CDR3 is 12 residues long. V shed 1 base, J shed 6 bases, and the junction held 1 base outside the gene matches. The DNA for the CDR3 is TGCGCCAGCAGCTTGCGCGGGAGCGAGCAGTACTTC. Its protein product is CASSLRGSEQYF. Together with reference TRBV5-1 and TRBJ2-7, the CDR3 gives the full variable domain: KAGVTQTPRYLIKTRGQQVTLSCSPISGHRSVSWYQQTPGQGLQFLFEYFSETQRNKGNFPGRFSGRQFSNSRSEMNVSTLELGDSALYLCASSLRGSEQYFGPGTRLTVT.

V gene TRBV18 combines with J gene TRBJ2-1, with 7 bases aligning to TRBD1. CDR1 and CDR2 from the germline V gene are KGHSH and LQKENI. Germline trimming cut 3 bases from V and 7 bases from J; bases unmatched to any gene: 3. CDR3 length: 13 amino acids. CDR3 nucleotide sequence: TGTGCCAGCTCACCTGACAGGGTTAATGAGCAGTTCTTC. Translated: CASSPDRVNEQFF.

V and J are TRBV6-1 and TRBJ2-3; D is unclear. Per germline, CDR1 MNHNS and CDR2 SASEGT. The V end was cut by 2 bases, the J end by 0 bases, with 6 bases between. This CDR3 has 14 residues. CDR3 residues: CASSEFISTDTQYF. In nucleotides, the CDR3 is TGTGCCAGCAGTGAATTTATTAGCACAGATACGCAGTATTTT.

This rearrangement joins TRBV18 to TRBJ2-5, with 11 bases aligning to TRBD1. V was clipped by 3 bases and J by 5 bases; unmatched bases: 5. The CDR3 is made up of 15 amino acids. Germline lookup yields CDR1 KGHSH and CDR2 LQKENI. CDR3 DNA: TGTGCCAGCTCACCTTGGACAGGGGGCATGGAGACCCAGTACTTC. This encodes CASSPWTGGMETQYF.

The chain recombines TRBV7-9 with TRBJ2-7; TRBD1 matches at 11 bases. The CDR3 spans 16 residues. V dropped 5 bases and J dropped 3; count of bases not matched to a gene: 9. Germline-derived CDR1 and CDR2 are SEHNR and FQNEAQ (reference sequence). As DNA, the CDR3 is TGTGCCAGCAGCCATCGGGCTGGGACAGGGGGCTACGAGCAGTACTTC. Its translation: CASSHRAGTGGYEQYF. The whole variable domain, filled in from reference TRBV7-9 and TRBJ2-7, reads DTGVSQNPRHKITKRGQNVTFRCDPISEHNRLYWYRQTLGQGPEFLTYFQNEAQLEKSRLLSDRFSAERPKGSFSTLEIQRTEQGDSAMYLCASSHRAGTGGYEQYFGPGTRLTVT.

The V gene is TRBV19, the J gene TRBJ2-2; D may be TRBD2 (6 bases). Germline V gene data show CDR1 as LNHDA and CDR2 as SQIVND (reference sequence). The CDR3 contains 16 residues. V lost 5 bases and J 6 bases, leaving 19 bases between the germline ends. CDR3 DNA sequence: TGTGCCAGTAGTGGCGGGACTCGAGCTATATCCGGGGAGCTGTTTTTT. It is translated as CASSGGTRAISGELFF.

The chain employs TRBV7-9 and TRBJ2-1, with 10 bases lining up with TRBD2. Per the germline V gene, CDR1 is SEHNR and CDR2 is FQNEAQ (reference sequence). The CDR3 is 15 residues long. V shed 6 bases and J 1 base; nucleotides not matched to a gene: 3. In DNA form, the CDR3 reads TGTGCCAGCAGGCCTAGCGGGAGATCCTACAATGAGCAGTTCTTC. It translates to CASRPSGRSYNEQFF.

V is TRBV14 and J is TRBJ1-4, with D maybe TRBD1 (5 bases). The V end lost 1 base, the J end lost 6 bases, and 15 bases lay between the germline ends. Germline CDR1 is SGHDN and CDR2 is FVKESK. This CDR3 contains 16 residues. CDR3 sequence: CASSQVLTGLHEKLFF. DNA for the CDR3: TGTGCCAGCAGCCAAGTTTTGACGGGACTCCATGAAAAACTGTTTTTT.

CDR3 in DNA: TGTGCCAGCAGAACCGGGACTAGGCCCTCGGATACGCAGTATTTT. It yields the protein CASRTGTRPSDTQYF. This rearrangement joins TRBV6-6 to TRBJ2-3; 8 bases match TRBD2. In germline, CDR1 is MNHNY, CDR2 SVGAGI (reference sequence). J gave up 6 bases and V 6 bases, and 11 bases lay outside the gene matches. The CDR3 spans 15 residues.

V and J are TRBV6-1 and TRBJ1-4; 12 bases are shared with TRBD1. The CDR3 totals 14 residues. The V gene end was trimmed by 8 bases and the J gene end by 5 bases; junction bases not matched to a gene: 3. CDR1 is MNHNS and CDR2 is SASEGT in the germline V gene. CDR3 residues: CASGTGGFNEKLFF. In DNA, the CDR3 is TGTGCCAGCGGGACAGGGGGCTTCAATGAAAAACTGTTTTTT.

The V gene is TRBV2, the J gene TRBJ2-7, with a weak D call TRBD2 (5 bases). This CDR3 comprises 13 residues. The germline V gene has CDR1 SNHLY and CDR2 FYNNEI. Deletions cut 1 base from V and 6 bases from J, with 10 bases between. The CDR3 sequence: CASSEGWTSEQYF. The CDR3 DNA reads TGTGCCAGCAGTGAAGGATGGACTTCCGAGCAGTACTTC.

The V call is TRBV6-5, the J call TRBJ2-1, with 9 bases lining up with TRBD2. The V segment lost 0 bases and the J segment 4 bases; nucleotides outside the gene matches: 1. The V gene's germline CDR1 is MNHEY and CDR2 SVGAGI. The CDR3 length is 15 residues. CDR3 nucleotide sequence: TGTGCCAGCAGTTACTCTCTAGCGGGGTACAATGAGCAGTTCTTC. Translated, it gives CASSYSLAGYNEQFF.

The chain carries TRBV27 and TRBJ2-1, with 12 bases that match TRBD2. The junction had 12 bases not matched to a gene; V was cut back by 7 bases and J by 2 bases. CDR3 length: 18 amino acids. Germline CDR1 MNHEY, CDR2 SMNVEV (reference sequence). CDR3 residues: CASKKWETSGSPYNEQFF. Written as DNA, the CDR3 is TGTGCCAGCAAAAAGTGGGAGACTAGCGGGAGCCCCTACAATGAGCAGTTCTTC.

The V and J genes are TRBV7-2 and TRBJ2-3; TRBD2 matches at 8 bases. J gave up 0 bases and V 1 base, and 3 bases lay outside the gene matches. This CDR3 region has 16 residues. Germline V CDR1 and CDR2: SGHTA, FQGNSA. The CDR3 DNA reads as TGTGCCAGCAGCTTAGGGGCGGGAGGTAGCACAGATACGCAGTATTTT. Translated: CASSLGAGGSTDTQYF. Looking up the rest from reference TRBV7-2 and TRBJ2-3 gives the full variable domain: GAGVSQSPSNKVTEKGKDVELRCDPISGHTALYWYRQSLGQGLEFLIYFQGNSAPDKSGLPSDRFSAERTGGSVSTLTIQRTQQEDSAVYLCASSLGAGGSTDTQYFGPGTRLTVL.

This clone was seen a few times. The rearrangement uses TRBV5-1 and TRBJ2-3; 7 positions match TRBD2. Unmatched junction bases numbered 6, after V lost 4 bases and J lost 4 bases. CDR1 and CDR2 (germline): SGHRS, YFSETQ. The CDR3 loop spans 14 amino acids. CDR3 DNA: TGCGCCAGCAGCCTCACGAGCGGGGCAGATACGCAGTATTTT. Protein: CASSLTSGADTQYF. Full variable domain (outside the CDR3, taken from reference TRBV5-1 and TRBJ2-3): KAGVTQTPRYLIKTRGQQVTLSCSPISGHRSVSWYQQTPGQGLQFLFEYFSETQRNKGNFPGRFSGRQFSNSRSEMNVSTLELGDSALYLCASSLTSGADTQYFGPGTRLTVL.

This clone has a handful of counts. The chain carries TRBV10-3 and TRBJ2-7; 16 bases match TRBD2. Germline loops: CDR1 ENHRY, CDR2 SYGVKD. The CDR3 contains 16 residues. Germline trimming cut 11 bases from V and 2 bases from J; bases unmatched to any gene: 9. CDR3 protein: CASQGTSGRGTYEQYF. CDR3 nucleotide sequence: TGTGCCTCCCAGGGGACTAGCGGGAGGGGAACCTACGAGCAGTACTTC.

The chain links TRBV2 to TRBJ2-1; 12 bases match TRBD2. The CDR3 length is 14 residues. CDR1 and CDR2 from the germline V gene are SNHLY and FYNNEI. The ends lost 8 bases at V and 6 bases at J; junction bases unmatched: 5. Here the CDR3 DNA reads TGTGCCAGCTCGGGACTAGCGGGTGTCAATGAGCAGTTCTTC. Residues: CASSGLAGVNEQFF.

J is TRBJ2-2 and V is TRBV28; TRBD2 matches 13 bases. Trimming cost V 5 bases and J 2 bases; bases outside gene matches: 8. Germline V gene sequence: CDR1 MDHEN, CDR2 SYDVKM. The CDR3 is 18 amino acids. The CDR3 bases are TGTGCCAGCAGTGTACCGGGACTAGCGGGAACAAACACCGGGGAGCTGTTTTTT. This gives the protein CASSVPGLAGTNTGELFF.

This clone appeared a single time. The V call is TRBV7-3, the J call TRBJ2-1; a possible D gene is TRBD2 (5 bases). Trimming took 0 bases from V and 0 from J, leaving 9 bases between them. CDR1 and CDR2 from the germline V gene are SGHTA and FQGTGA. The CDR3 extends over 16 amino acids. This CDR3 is CASSLTRGSSYNEQFF. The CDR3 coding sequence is TGTGCCAGCAGCTTAACCCGGGGAAGCTCCTACAATGAGCAGTTCTTC.

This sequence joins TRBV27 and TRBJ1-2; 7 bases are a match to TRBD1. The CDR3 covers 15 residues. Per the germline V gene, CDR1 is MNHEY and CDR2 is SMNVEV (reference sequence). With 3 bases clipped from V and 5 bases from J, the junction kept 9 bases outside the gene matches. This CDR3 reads CASSLRQGGEYGYTF. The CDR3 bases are TGTGCCAGCAGTTTGCGACAGGGTGGAGAGTATGGCTACACCTTC.

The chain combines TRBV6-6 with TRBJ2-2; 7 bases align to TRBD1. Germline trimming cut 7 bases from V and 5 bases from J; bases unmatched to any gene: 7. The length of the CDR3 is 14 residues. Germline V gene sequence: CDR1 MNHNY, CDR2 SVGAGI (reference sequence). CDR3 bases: TGTGCCAGCATTCAGCAGGGGGTAACCGGGGAGCTGTTTTTT. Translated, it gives CASIQQGVTGELFF.